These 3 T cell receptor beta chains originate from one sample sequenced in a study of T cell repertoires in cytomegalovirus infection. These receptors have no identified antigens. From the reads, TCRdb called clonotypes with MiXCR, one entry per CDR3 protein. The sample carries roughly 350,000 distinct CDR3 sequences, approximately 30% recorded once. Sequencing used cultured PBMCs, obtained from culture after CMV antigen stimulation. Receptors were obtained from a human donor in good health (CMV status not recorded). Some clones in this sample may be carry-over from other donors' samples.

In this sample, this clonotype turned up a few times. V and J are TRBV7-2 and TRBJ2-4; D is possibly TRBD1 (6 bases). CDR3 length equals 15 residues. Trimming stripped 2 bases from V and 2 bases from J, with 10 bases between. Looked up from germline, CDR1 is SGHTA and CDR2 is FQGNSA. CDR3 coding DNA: TGTGCCAGCAGCTTATCTACAGGGACCAAAAACATTCAGTACTTC. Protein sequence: CASSLSTGTKNIQYF.

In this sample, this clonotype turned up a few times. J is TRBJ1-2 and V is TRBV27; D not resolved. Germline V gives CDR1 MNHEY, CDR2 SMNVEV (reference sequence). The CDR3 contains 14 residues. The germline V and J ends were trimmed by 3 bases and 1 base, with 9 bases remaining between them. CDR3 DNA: TGTGCCAGCAGTTTGACGGGAATTAACTATGGCTACACCTTC. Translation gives CASSLTGINYGYTF.

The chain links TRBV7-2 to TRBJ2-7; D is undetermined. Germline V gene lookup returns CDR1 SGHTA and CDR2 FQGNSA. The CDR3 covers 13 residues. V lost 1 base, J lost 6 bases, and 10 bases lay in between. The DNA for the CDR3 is TGTGCCAGCAGCTTAGACCGACCCCGCGAGCAGTACTTC. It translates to CASSLDRPREQYF.